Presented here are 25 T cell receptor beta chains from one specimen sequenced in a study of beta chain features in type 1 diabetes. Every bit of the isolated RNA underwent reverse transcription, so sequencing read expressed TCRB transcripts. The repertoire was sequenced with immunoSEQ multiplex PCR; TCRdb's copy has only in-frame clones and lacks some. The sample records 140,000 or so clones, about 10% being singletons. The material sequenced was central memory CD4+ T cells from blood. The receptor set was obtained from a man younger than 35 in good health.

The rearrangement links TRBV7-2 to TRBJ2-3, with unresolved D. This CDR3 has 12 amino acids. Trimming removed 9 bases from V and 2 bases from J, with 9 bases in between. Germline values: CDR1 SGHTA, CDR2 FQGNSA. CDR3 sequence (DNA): TGTGCCAGTGGAGTGTACACAGATACGCAGTATTTT. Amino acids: CASGVYTDTQYF.

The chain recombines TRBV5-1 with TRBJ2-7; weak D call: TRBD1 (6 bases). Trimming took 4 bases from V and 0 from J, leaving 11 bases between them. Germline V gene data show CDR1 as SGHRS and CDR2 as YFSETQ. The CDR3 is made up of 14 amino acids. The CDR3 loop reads CASSNRDISYEQYF. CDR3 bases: TGCGCCAGCAGCAACCGGGACATCTCCTACGAGCAGTACTTC.

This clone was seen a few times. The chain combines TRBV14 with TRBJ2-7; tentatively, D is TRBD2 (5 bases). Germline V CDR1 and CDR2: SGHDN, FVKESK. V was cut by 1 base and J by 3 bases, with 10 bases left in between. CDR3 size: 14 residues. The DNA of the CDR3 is TGTGCCAGCAGCCAAGCGGGGTTGAGCTACGAGCAGTACTTC. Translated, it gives CASSQAGLSYEQYF.

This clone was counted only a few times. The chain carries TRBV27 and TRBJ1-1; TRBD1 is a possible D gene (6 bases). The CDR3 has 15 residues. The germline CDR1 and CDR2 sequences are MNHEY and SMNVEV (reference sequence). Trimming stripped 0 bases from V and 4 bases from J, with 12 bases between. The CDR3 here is CASSLSWRGGTEAFF. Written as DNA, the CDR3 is TGTGCCAGCAGTTTATCGTGGAGGGGGGGCACTGAAGCTTTCTTT.

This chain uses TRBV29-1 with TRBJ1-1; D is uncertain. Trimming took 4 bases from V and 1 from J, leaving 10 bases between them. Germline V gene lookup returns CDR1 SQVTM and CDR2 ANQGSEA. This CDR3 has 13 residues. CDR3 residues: CSVVHSGNTEAFF. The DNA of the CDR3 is TGCAGCGTTGTTCATTCAGGGAACACTGAAGCTTTCTTT.

The CDR3 loop reads CASSMTSGGASNEQFF. CDR3 DNA: TGTGCCAGCAGCATGACTAGCGGGGGGGCCTCCAATGAGCAGTTCTTC. J is TRBJ2-1 and V is TRBV9; 14 bases align to TRBD2. Losses at the gene ends were 4 bases for V and 6 bases for J; bases not matched to a gene: 6. The CDR3 covers 16 residues. Germline CDR1 is SGDLS and CDR2 is YYNGEE.

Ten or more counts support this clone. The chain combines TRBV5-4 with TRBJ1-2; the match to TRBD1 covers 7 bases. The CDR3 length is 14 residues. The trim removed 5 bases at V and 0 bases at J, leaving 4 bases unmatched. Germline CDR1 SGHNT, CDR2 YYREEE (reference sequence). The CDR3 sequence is CASRPGGSNYGYTF. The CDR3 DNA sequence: TGTGCCAGCAGGCCAGGGGGGTCTAACTATGGCTACACCTTC.

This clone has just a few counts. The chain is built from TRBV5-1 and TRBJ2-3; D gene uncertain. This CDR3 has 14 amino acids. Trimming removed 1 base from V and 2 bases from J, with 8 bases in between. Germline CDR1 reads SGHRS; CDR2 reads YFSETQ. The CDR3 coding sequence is TGCGCCAGCAGCTTGTCGGTGAACACAGATACGCAGTATTTT. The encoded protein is CASSLSVNTDTQYF.

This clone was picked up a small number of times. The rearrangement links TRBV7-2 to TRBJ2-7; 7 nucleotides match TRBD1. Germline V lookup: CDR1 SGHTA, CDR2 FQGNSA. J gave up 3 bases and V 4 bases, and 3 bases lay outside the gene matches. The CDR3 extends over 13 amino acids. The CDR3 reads CASSSRDSYEQYF. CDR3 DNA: TGTGCCAGCAGCTCCCGGGACAGCTACGAGCAGTACTTC. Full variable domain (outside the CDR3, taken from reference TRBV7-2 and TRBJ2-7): GAGVSQSPSNKVTEKGKDVELRCDPISGHTALYWYRQSLGQGLEFLIYFQGNSAPDKSGLPSDRFSAERTGGSVSTLTIQRTQQEDSAVYLCASSSRDSYEQYFGPGTRLTVT.

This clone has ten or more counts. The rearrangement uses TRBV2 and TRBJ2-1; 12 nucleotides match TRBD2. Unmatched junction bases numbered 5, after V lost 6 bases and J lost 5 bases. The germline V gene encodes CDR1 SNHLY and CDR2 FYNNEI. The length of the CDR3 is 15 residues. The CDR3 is CASRDTSGGNNEQFF. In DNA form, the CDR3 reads TGTGCCAGCAGGGATACTAGCGGGGGGAACAATGAGCAGTTCTTC.

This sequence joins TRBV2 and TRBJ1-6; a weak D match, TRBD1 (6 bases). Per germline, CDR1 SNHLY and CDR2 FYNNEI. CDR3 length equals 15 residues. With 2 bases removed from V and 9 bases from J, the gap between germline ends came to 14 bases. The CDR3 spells CASSEMWDISSPLHF. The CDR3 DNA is TGTGCCAGCAGTGAAATGTGGGACATTTCTTCACCCCTCCACTTT.

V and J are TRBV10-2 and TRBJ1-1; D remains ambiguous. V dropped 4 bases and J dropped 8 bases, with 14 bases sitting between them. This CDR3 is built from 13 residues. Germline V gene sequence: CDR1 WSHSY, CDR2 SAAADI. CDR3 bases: TGCGCCAGCAGTGTAGGCAGCGGTCGCGAAGCTTTCTTT. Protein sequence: CASSVGSGREAFF.

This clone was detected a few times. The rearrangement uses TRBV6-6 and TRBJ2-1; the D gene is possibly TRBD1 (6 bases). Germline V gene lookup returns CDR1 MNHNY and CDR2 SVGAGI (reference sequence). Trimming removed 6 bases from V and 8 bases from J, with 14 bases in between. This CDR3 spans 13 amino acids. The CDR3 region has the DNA TGTGCCAGCAGCCACCTCGAGGGGGATGAGCAGTTCTTC. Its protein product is CASSHLEGDEQFF.

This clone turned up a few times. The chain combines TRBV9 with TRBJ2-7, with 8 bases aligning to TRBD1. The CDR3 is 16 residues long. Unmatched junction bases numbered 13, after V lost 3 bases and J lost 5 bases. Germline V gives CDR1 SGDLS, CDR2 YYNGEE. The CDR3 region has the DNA TGTGCCAGCAGCGACCCCCGCGGGGCAGGGGGCCACGAGCAGTACTTC. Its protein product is CASSDPRGAGGHEQYF. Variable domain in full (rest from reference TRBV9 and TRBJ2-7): DSGVTQTPKHLITATGQRVTLRCSPRSGDLSVYWYQQSLDQGLQFLIQYYNGEERAKGNILERFSAQQFPDLHSELNLSSLELGDSALYFCASSDPRGAGGHEQYFGPGTRLTVT.

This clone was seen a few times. The CDR3 sequence: CASSRGASERDQPQHF. CDR3 bases: TGTGCCAGCAGCCGCGGGGCGTCGGAGAGAGATCAGCCCCAGCATTTT. The chain has TRBV7-9 and TRBJ1-5, with D perhaps matching TRBD1 (5 bases). Per the germline V gene, CDR1 is SEHNR and CDR2 is FQNEAQ (reference sequence). V was clipped by 5 bases and J by 5 bases, with 19 bases between them. The CDR3 sequence is 16 residues long.

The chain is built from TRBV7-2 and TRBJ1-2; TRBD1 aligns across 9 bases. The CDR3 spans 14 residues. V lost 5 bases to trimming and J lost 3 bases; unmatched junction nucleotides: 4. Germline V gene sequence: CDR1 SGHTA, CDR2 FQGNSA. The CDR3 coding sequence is TGTGCCAGCAGCCCGTGGACAGGGGACTATGGCTACACCTTC. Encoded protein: CASSPWTGDYGYTF.

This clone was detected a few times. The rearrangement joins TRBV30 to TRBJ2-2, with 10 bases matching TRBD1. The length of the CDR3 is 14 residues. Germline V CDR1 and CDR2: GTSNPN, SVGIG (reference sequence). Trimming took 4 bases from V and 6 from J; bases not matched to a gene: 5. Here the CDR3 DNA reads TGTGCCTGGAATCCCGGACAGGGGGCCGGGGAGCTGTTTTTT. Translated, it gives CAWNPGQGAGELFF.

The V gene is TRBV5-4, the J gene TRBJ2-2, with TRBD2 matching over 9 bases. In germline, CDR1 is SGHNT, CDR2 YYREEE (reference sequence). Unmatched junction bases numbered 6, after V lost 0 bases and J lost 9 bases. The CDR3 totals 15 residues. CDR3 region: CASSLDWRGGRELFF. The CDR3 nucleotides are TGTGCCAGCAGCTTGGATTGGCGGGGGGGCCGGGAGCTGTTTTTT.

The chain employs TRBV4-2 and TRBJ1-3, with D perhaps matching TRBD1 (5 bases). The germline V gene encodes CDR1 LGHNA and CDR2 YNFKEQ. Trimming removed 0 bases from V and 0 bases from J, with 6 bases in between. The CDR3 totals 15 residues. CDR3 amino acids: CASSQDRDSGNTIYF. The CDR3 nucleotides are TGTGCCAGCAGCCAAGACAGGGACTCTGGAAACACCATATATTTT.

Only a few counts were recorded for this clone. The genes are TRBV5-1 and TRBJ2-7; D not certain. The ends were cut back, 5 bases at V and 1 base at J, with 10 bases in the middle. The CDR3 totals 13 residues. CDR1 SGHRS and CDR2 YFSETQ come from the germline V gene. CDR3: CASSWRLSYEQYF. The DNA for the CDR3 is TGCGCCAGCAGTTGGCGACTTTCCTACGAGCAGTACTTC.

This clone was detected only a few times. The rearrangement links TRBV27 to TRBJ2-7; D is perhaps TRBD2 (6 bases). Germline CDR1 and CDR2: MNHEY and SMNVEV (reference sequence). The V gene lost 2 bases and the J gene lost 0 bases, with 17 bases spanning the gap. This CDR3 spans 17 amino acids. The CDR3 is CASSLDAGGASSYEQYF. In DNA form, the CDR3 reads TGTGCCAGCAGTTTAGACGCTGGCGGGGCGAGCTCCTACGAGCAGTACTTC.

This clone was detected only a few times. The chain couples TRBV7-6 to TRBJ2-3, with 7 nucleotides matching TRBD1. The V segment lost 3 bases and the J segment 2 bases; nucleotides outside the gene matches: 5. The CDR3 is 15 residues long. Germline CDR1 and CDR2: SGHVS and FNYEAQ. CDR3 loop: CASSFRTGYTDTQYF. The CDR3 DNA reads TGTGCCAGCAGCTTCAGGACAGGTTACACAGATACGCAGTATTTT.

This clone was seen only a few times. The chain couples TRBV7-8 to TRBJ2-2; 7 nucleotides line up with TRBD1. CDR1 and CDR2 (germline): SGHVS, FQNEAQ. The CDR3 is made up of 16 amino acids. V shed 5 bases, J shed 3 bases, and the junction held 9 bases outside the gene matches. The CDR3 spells CASSPKTGIDTGELFF. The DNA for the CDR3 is TGTGCCAGCAGCCCGAAGACAGGGATCGACACCGGGGAGCTGTTTTTT.

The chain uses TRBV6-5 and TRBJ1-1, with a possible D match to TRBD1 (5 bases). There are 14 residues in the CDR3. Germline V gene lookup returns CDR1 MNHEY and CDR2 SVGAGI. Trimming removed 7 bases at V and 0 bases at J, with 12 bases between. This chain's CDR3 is CASTDRRMNTEAFF. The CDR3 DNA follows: TGTGCCAGCACCGACAGACGTATGAACACTGAAGCTTTCTTT.

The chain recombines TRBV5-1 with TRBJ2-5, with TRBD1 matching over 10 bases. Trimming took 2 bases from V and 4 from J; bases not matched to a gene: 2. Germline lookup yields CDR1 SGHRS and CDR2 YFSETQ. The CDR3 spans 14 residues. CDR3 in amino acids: CASSFGTGVETQYF. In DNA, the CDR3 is TGCGCCAGCAGCTTCGGGACAGGGGTAGAGACCCAGTACTTC.